The rows below give T cell receptor beta chains drawn from one sample of a study of human T cells and chemical hapten exposure. TCRdb processed the RACE reads anew with MiXCR; each CDR3 protein has one entry. The sample lists more than 90,000 distinct CDR3 sequences; 10% were seen once. The sample was whole blood, taken in connection with sensitization to the hapten diphenylcyclopropenone (DPC). The receptors shown here come from a man aged 35 to 55 with alopecia areata. Some clones in this sample may be carry-over from other donors' samples. Each CDR3 is given without its conserved first and last residue.

V,CDR3
TRBV6-2/TRBV6-3,ASSSAGAVDTQY
TRBV9,ASSVATGYEQY
TRBV6-2/TRBV6-3,ASSRDRERAHVLT
TRBV7-2,ASSLEIRGANQPQH
TRBV7-9,ASSLTDATKGYGYT
TRBV7-2,ASSLAGTKYEQY
TRBV20-1,SAWGSGNSPLH
TRBV5-1,ASSPSGVLADEQY
TRBV4-2,ASSQFIRAEQF
TRBV5-1,ASSPLAGGPDEQF
TRBV12-5,ASGPRGSGGSTDTQY
TRBV7-2,ASSLARNQPQH
TRBV7-6,ASSSGKETQY
TRBV7-2,ASSSRDRDGYT
TRBV5-6,ASSLYSYGYT
TRBV30,AWSIDRGVDEQY
TRBV5-1,ASSLTPWVAVIDEQY
TRBV5-1,ASSPRWGSGTEAF
TRBV20-1,SAYPGQTYEQY
TRBV29-1,SVEHSGSSNQPQH
TRBV29-1,SGDFSGSEETQY
TRBV11-2,ASSLVSTDTQY
TRBV7-2,ASSFGQGGSGNTIY
TRBV7-9,ASSASRDRSHSGANVLT